A selection of T cell receptor beta chains follows, all from one sample in a study of shared clonotypes between healthy human individuals. Measured with immunoSEQ multiplex PCR; TCRdb has only the in-frame clones, and not every one. This sample has under 850,000 clones, with 92% found just once. The sample was naive CD8+ T cells sorted from blood. The receptor set was obtained from a man younger than 40 in good health. Both conserved end residues are trimmed from each CDR3. Fields, in order: V gene, J gene, CDR3 protein.

V gene: TRBV29-1; J gene: TRBJ1-1; CDR3 protein: SVRLNTEAF
V gene: TRBV5-4; J gene: TRBJ2-3; CDR3 protein: ASSSGTGRQY
V gene: TRBV7-9; J gene: TRBJ2-7; CDR3 protein: ASSPGAGPRMYEQY
V gene: TRBV29-1; J gene: TRBJ2-1; CDR3 protein: SVGEGYNEQF
V gene: TRBV28; J gene: TRBJ2-7; CDR3 protein: ASSSGTGYYEQY
V gene: TRBV6-5; J gene: TRBJ2-1; CDR3 protein: ASSSSSYLDEQF
V gene: TRBV19; J gene: TRBJ2-4; CDR3 protein: ASRSLRDSLAKNIQY
V gene: TRBV6-6; J gene: TRBJ2-7; CDR3 protein: ASRSTDSHEQY
V gene: TRBV5-1; J gene: TRBJ2-1; CDR3 protein: ASSPQGSYNEQF
V gene: TRBV4-2; J gene: TRBJ1-1; CDR3 protein: ASSPRGTEAF
V gene: TRBV4-1; J gene: TRBJ2-7; CDR3 protein: ASSWAGDRGDYEQY
V gene: TRBV7-3; J gene: TRBJ2-1; CDR3 protein: ASSSRSGGIPYNEQF
V gene: TRBV7-9; J gene: TRBJ2-3; CDR3 protein: ASSLAQGAFTDTQY
V gene: TRBV11-2; J gene: TRBJ1-3; CDR3 protein: ASSGAQGNPSGNTIY
V gene: TRBV27; J gene: TRBJ2-7; CDR3 protein: ASSLSLLRGRYEQY
V gene: TRBV28; J gene: TRBJ2-1; CDR3 protein: ASSLTGDGYNEQF
V gene: TRBV10-3; J gene: TRBJ2-1; CDR3 protein: AISEADREQF
V gene: TRBV18; J gene: TRBJ2-1; CDR3 protein: ASSPWRENYNEQF
V gene: TRBV29-1; J gene: TRBJ2-3; CDR3 protein: SVEGRLKKMN
V gene: TRBV15; J gene: TRBJ2-1; CDR3 protein: ATSGGIGSPYNEQF
V gene: TRBV27; J gene: TRBJ1-1; CDR3 protein: ASSLDVGTLAF
V gene: TRBV4-1; J gene: TRBJ2-1; CDR3 protein: ASSYEGRHNEQF
V gene: TRBV27; J gene: TRBJ2-3; CDR3 protein: ASSSMGTGLPDTQY
V gene: TRBV12-5; J gene: TRBJ2-5; CDR3 protein: ASGQGTSGVIQETQY
V gene: TRBV11-2; J gene: TRBJ2-7; CDR3 protein: ASSFYLGSSYEQY
V gene: TRBV29-1; J gene: TRBJ1-1; CDR3 protein: SVEAAGDHTEAF
V gene: TRBV9; J gene: TRBJ1-1; CDR3 protein: ASSNTGAGMNTEAF
V gene: TRBV13; J gene: TRBJ2-7; CDR3 protein: ASSYPGQGSYEQY
V gene: TRBV6-5; J gene: TRBJ1-2; CDR3 protein: ASSREGLYGYT
V gene: TRBV27; J gene: TRBJ1-5; CDR3 protein: ASSLSPGHQPQH
V gene: TRBV27; J gene: TRBJ2-7; CDR3 protein: ASRSSDNAAYEQY
V gene: TRBV9; J gene: TRBJ2-1; CDR3 protein: ASSAGWDEQF
V gene: TRBV4-1; J gene: TRBJ2-3; CDR3 protein: ASSQAVAGVTQY
V gene: TRBV30; J gene: TRBJ1-1; CDR3 protein: AWTLGTEAF
V gene: TRBV27; J gene: TRBJ2-7; CDR3 protein: ASSYSGQGTYEQY
V gene: TRBV4-3; J gene: TRBJ2-3; CDR3 protein: ASSQSRTGKTDTQY
V gene: TRBV6-6; J gene: TRBJ2-7; CDR3 protein: ASSYSSGSYEQY
V gene: TRBV21-1; J gene: TRBJ1-5; CDR3 protein: ASSKVNAAPS
V gene: TRBV27; J gene: TRBJ2-3; CDR3 protein: ASSGPSGDTQY
V gene: TRBV2; J gene: TRBJ2-7; CDR3 protein: ASRGPSPGRELYEQY
V gene: TRBV9; J gene: TRBJ2-1; CDR3 protein: ASSVEARNEQF
V gene: TRBV19; J gene: TRBJ2-7; CDR3 protein: ASSPGLANYEQY
V gene: TRBV5-4; J gene: TRBJ2-7; CDR3 protein: ASTGDRGYEQY
V gene: TRBV7-9; J gene: TRBJ1-5; CDR3 protein: ASSWGWDNQPQH
V gene: TRBV5-4; J gene: TRBJ2-1; CDR3 protein: ASEDAGMYNEQF
V gene: TRBV4-1; J gene: TRBJ2-7; CDR3 protein: ASSHGNRGSYEQY
V gene: TRBV11-2; J gene: TRBJ2-7; CDR3 protein: ASSLEAEQSYEQY